These 8 T cell receptor beta chains were sequenced from one sample in a study of regulatory T cells in long-lasting Graves disease. Documented time point: newly diagnosed GD, antithyroid drugs for less than 3 months. Making the TCR library involved RNA that had been extracted from PBMCs. CDR3-region Arm-PCR and iRepertoire HTBI primers produced the TCR beta libraries. In TCRdb, the multiplex PCR reads were re-called with MiXCR into one record per CDR3 protein. In the table there are about 530,000 distinct CDR3 sequences, more than 15% of which are singletons. These sequences were also reported in another study, on T cells in Graves' hyperthyroidism and ophthalmopathy.

Sequences were derived from peripheral blood mononuclear cells (PBMCs), sampled at new diagnosis, from a patient treated with antithyroid drugs. The source of these receptors is a woman aged 35 to 59 with Graves disease.

This clonotype was counted many times. The chain joins TRBV7-8 to TRBJ2-3; no clear D gene. Germline values: CDR1 SGHVS, CDR2 FQNEAQ. The ends were cut back, 1 base at V and 2 bases at J, with 10 bases in the middle. There are 15 residues in the CDR3. CDR3 amino acids: CASSLDTVLTDTQYF. The CDR3 nucleotides are TGTGCCAGCAGCTTAGATACAGTCCTCACAGATACGCAGTATTTT.

This clonotype has at least ten counts. The chain joins TRBV6-5 to TRBJ1-5; tentative D call: TRBD1 (6 bases). Trimming removed 2 bases from V and 4 bases from J, with 12 bases in between. The CDR3 covers 15 residues. Germline V gene data show CDR1 as MNHEY and CDR2 as SVGAGI. The CDR3 sequence: CASSYGGQPNQPQHF. In DNA, the CDR3 is TGTGCCAGCAGTTACGGAGGACAGCCGAATCAGCCCCAGCATTTT.

CDR3 coding DNA: TGTGCCAGCAGCTTAGAGTCCGGGGGGGCAGGGTATGAGCAGTTCTTC. The encoded protein is CASSLESGGAGYEQFF. The V gene is TRBV11-3, the J gene TRBJ2-1; 8 nucleotides agree with TRBD2. The junction had 9 bases not matched to a gene; V was cut back by 0 bases and J by 8 bases. This CDR3 spans 16 amino acids. Germline CDR1 SGHNT, CDR2 YENEEA.

The rearrangement joins TRBV20-1 to TRBJ1-5; D might be TRBD1 (5 bases). V lost 3 bases and J 0 bases, leaving 12 bases between the germline ends. CDR1 is DFQATT and CDR2 is SNEGSKA in the germline V gene (reference sequence). The CDR3 consists of 15 residues. The CDR3 loop reads CSASSGGYSNQPQHF. CDR3 nucleotides: TGCAGTGCTAGTAGCGGGGGTTATAGCAATCAGCCCCAGCATTTT.

This clonotype was recorded many times. The rearrangement uses TRBV30 and TRBJ2-3; possible D gene TRBD2, 6 bases. CDR3 length equals 14 residues. Trimming shortened V by 0 bases and J by 4 bases, and 11 bases separated the two germline ends. The germline gives CDR1 GTSNPN, CDR2 SVGIG (reference sequence). The CDR3 region is CAWSVSGSADTQYF. CDR3 nucleotide sequence: TGTGCCTGGAGTGTGAGCGGGTCCGCAGATACGCAGTATTTT.

V and J are TRBV20-1 and TRBJ2-7; D remains ambiguous. Germline-derived CDR1 and CDR2 are DFQATT and SNEGSKA (reference sequence). The CDR3 consists of 10 residues. Deletions cut 6 bases from V and 3 bases from J, with 6 bases between. CDR3 sequence reads: CSAGNYEQYF. CDR3 DNA sequence: TGCAGTGCGGGCAACTACGAGCAGTACTTC.

This clonotype was seen many times. This rearrangement joins TRBV6-1 to TRBJ2-1, with TRBD1 matching over 9 bases. This CDR3 is built from 16 residues. CDR1 is MNHNS and CDR2 is SASEGT in the germline V gene. The V segment lost 6 bases and the J segment 4 bases; nucleotides outside the gene matches: 10. CDR3 nucleotides: TGTGCCAGCAGCCCCCTCGGACAGGGGTTATACAATGAGCAGTTCTTC. Residues: CASSPLGQGLYNEQFF.

This clonotype was observed a handful of times. The chain is built from TRBV6-5 and TRBJ1-1; 8 nucleotides line up with TRBD1. After removal of 2 bases from V and 0 bases from J, the junction contained 8 bases not matched to a gene. Looked up from germline, CDR1 is MNHEY and CDR2 is SVGAGI. The CDR3 loop spans 17 amino acids. CDR3 residues: CASSYGQGVWVNTEAFF. CDR3 bases: TGTGCCAGCAGTTACGGACAGGGAGTTTGGGTGAACACTGAAGCTTTCTTT.